This T cell receptor (beta chain) was captured by sequencing in a study of a mutant IDH1 vaccine in newly diagnosed glioma. Study information: Commencement of vaccination occurred 4-6 weeks following radiotherapy alone, or concurrently with temozolomide cycles. Receipt of radiotherapy, temozolomide, or both preceded the study, and most received both.

As concerns this clone: The antigen is unknown.

Time point indicated: week 47, end of study. Every vaccination contained 300 ug of the mutant IDH1 20-mer peptide and was paired with topical imiquimod. The CDR3 totals 14 residues. From germline, CDR1 is SGHTA and CDR2 FQGNSA. The V gene lost 1 base and the J gene lost 1 base, with 7 bases spanning the gap. Libraries were prepared by immunoSEQ multiplex PCR; TCRdb keeps only in-frame clonotypes and omits some of them. The profile shows around 54,000 clones, around 86% of them singletons. The chain joins TRBV7-2 to TRBJ2-5, with D tentatively TRBD2 (5 bases). This TCR derives from a woman aged 45-65 years with glioma. The sequences come from PBMCs, collected from a glioma patient whose treatment included an IDH1 peptide vaccine. CDR3 DNA sequence: TGTGCCAGCAGCTTAGGAGGGATCCAAGAGACCCAGTACTTC. Its translation is CASSLGGIQETQYF.